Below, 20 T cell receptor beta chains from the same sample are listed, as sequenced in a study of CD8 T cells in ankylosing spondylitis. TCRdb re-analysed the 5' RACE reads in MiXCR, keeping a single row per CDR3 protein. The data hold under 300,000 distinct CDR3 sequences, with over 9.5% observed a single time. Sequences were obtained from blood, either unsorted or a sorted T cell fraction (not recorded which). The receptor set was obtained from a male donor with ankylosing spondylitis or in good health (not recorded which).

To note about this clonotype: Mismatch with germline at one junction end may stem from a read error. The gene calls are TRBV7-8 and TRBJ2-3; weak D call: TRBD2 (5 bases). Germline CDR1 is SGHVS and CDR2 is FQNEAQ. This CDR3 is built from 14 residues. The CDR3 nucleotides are TGTGTCAGCAGCAAGACGGGGTGGACAGATACGCAGTATTTT. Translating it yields CVSSKTGWTDTQYF.

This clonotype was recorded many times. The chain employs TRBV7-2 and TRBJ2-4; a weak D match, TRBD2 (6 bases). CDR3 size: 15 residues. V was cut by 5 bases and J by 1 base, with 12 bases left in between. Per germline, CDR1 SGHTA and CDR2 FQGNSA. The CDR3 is CASSLGRGAKNIQYF. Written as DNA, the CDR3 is TGTGCCAGCAGCCTAGGCCGGGGGGCCAAAAACATTCAGTACTTC.

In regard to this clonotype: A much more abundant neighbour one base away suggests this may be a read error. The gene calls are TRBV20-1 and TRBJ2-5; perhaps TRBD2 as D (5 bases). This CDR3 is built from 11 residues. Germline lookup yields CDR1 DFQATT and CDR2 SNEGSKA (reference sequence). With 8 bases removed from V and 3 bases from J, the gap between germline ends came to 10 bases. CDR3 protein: CSTEGEETQYF. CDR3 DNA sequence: TGCAGTACTGAGGGCGAAGAGACCCAGTACTTC.

The CDR3 loop is CASSLTGRGGELFF. The CDR3 coding sequence is TGTGCCAGCAGCTTGACAGGGAGAGGCGGGGAGCTGTTTTTT. This chain connects TRBV7-8 to TRBJ2-2; 7 nucleotides match TRBD1. The CDR3 spans 14 residues. V shed 3 bases, J shed 7 bases, and the junction held 5 bases outside the gene matches. Germline V gene sequence: CDR1 SGHVS, CDR2 FQNEAQ.

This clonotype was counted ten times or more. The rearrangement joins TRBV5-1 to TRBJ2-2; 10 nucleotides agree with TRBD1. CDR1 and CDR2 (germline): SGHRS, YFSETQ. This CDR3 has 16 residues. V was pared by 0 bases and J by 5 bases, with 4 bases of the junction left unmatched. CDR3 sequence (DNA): TGCGCCAGCAGCTTGGGACAGGGGGCGAGAACCGGGGAGCTGTTTTTT. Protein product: CASSLGQGARTGELFF.

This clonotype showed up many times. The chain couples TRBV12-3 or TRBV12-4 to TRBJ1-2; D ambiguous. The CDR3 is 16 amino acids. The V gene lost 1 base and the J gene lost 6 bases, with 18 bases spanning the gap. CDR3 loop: CASSLVPPLTRHGYTF. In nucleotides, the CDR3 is TGTGCCAGCAGTTTAGTGCCCCCCTTGACGCGGCATGGCTACACCTTC.

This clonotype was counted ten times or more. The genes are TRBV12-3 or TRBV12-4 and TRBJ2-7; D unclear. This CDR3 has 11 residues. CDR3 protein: CASARSYEQYF. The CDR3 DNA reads TGTGCATCAGCCCGCTCCTACGAGCAGTACTTC.

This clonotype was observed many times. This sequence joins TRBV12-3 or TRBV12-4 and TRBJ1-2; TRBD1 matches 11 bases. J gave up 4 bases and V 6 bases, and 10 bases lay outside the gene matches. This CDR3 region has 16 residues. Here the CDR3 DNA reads TGTGCCAGCAGGTCGGGACAGGGGGACATCTCCTATGGCTACACCTTC. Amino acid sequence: CASRSGQGDISYGYTF.

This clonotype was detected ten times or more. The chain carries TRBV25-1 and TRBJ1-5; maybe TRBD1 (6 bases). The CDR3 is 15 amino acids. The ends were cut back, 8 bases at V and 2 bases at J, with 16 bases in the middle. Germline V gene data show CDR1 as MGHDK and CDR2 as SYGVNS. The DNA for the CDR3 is TGTGCCAGCCGCCTCCCCAGGGGTGGCAATCAGCCCCAGCATTTT. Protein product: CASRLPRGGNQPQHF.

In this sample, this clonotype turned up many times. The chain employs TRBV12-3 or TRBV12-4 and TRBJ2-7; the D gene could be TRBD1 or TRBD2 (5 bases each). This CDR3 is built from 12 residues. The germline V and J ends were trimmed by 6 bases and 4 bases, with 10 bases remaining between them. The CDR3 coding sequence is TGTGCCAGCAGCAGGGACGAGTACGAGCAGTACTTC. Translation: CASSRDEYEQYF.

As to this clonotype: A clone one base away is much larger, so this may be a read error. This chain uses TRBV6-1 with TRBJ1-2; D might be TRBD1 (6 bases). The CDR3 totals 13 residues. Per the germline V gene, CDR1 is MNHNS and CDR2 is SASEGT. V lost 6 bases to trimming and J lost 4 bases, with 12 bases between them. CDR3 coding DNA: TGTGCCAGCAGAAATAACAGGGTCTATGGCTACACCTTC. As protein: CASRNNRVYGYTF.

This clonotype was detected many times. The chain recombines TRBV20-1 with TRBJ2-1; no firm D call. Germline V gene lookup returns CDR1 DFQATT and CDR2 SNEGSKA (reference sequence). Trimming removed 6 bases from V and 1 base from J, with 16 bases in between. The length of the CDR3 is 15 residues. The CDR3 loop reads CSARTPSRSYNEQFF. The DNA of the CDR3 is TGCAGTGCGCGGACCCCAAGTAGGTCCTACAATGAGCAGTTCTTC.

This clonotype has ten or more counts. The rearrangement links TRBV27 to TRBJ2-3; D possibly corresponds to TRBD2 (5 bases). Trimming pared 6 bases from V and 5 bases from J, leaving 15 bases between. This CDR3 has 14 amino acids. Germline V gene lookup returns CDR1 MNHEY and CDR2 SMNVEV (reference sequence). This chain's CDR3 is CASSLSPGIDTQYF. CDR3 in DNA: TGTGCCAGCAGCCTCAGCCCGGGAATAGATACGCAGTATTTT.

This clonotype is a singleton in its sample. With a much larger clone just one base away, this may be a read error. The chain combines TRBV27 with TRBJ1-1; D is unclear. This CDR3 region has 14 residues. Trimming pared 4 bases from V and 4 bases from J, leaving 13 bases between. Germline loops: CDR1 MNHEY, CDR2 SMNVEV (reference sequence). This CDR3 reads CASSSTSIGTEAFF. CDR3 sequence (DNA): TGTGCCAGCAGTTCAACTTCCATCGGCACTGAAGCTTTCTTT.

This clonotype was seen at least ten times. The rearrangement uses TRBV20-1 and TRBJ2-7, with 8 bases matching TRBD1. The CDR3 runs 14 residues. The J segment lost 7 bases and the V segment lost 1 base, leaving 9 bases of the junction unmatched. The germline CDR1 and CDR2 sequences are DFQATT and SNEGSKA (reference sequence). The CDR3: CSARGATGAREQYF. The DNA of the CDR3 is TGCAGTGCTAGAGGGGCGACAGGGGCGAGGGAGCAGTACTTC.

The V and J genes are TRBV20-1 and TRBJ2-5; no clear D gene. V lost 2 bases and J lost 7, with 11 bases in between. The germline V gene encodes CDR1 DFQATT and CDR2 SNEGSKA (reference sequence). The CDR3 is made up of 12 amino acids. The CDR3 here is CSARSSIGTQYF. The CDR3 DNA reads TGCAGTGCTAGATCCTCTATTGGGACCCAGTACTTC.

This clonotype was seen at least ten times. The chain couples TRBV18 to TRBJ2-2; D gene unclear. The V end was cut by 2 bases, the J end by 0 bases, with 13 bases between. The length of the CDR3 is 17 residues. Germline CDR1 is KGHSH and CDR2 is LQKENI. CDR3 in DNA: TGTGCCAGCTCACCAAGATTGGAGCTAGCGAACACCGGGGAGCTGTTTTTT. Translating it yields CASSPRLELANTGELFF.

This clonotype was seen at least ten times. The chain's CDR3 is CASSQDPSGGQLLPEQYF. CDR3 nucleotides: TGCGCCAGCAGCCAAGATCCGTCAGGCGGACAGCTGCTCCCAGAGCAGTACTTC. J is TRBJ2-7 and V is TRBV4-1; possibly TRBD1 for D (6 bases). There are 18 residues in the CDR3. Germline CDR1 is MGHRA and CDR2 is YSYEKL. Trimming took 0 bases from V and 7 from J, leaving 25 bases between them.

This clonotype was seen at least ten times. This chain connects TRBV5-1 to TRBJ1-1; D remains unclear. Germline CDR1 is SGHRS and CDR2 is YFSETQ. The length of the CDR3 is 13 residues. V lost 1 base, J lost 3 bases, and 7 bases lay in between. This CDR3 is CASSLLSDTEAFF. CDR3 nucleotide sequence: TGCGCCAGCAGCTTGTTATCCGACACTGAAGCTTTCTTT.

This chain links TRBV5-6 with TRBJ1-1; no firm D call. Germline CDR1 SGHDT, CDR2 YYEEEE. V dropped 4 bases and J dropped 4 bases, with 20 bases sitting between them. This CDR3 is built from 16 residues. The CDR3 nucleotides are TGTGCCAGCAGCCTCGGGTTCTCCGGAGGGTTCACTGAAGCTTTCTTT. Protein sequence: CASSLGFSGGFTEAFF.